One sample yielded the 21 T cell receptor beta chains listed below, sequenced in a study of post-analysis software for immune sequencing data. Tagging with unique molecular identifiers was a feature of the TCR beta cDNA libraries. MiXCR was run by TCRdb on the PCR reads, yielding one entry per CDR3 protein. There are hundreds of thousands of distinct CDR3 sequences in the sample; 55% to 60% occur only once, and approximately 10% lies in the top ten. The antigens of these receptors remain unknown. Overall study results and limits: The five TRBV segments detected at higher frequency in patients than in controls included TRBV5-6, TRBV5-1 and TRBV20-1.

Sequencing used blood. The receptors shown here come from a girl aged 2-10 years with multiple sclerosis.

This rearrangement joins TRBV20-1 to TRBJ2-3, with TRBD2 identical over 12 bases. This CDR3 is 13 amino acids long. From germline, CDR1 is DFQATT and CDR2 SNEGSKA (reference sequence). V lost 6 bases and J lost 5; bases outside the gene matches: 3. This CDR3 is CSALAGGVDTQYF. The CDR3 coding sequence is TGCAGTGCCCTAGCGGGGGGGGTAGATACGCAGTATTTT.

The chain couples TRBV20-1 to TRBJ2-3, with D possibly TRBD1 on 5 matching bases. Germline CDR1 is DFQATT and CDR2 is SNEGSKA (reference sequence). The germline V and J ends were trimmed by 6 bases and 6 bases, with 28 bases remaining between them. The CDR3 loop spans 17 amino acids. The CDR3 loop is CSANKQQPILPGDTQYF. The DNA for the CDR3 is TGCAGTGCAAACAAACAACAGCCAATCCTCCCAGGGGATACGCAGTATTTT.

The V and J genes are TRBV7-9 and TRBJ1-1, with a possible D match to TRBD1 (5 bases). The V and J ends lost 2 bases and 5 bases respectively, with 12 bases between them. The germline V gene has CDR1 SEHNR and CDR2 FQNEAQ (reference sequence). This CDR3 region has 14 residues. Here the CDR3 DNA reads TGTGCCAGCAGCTTACGGGGGGTTGGGACTGAAGCTTTCTTT. Its translation: CASSLRGVGTEAFF.

With respect to this clonotype: Because the CDR3 is missing its conserved closing phenylalanine or tryptophan, this is likely a read error. V is TRBV4-1 and J is TRBJ2-3, with D possibly being TRBD2 (5 bases). The CDR3 sequence is 17 residues long. Per germline, CDR1 MGHRA and CDR2 YSYEKL. The germline V and J ends were trimmed by 0 bases and 1 base, with 14 bases remaining between them. This chain's CDR3 is CASSQDLGRARTDTQYV. The CDR3 DNA is TGCGCCAGCAGCCAAGATCTCGGGCGGGCCCGCACAGATACGCAGTATGTT.

The chain uses TRBV7-2 and TRBJ1-4; D remains unclear. The V end lost 4 bases, the J end lost 6 bases, and 9 bases lay between the germline ends. Germline CDR1 SGHTA, CDR2 FQGNSA. The CDR3 has 13 amino acids. In DNA, the CDR3 is TGTGCCAGCAGCTCGCCGCCGGATGAAAAACTGTTTTTT. It is translated as CASSSPPDEKLFF.

The chain recombines TRBV5-1 with TRBJ1-1, with D possibly TRBD1 on 5 matching bases. The CDR3 runs 18 residues. The V and J ends lost 1 base and 7 bases respectively, with 26 bases between them. Germline CDR1 SGHRS, CDR2 YFSETQ. CDR3 DNA: TGCGCCAGCAGCTTGCCGTGGGGCCCTCAGGGTCGGCGGAATGAAGCTTTCTTT. This translates into CASSLPWGPQGRRNEAFF.

V usage is TRBV12-3 or TRBV12-4 and J usage is TRBJ1-2, with 12 positions matching TRBD1. J gave up 3 bases and V 5 bases, and 10 bases lay outside the gene matches. CDR3 size: 17 residues. The CDR3 coding sequence is TGTGCCAGCAGTCCCGGGACAGGGGGCGTTAACTACTATGGCTACACCTTC. Translated, it gives CASSPGTGGVNYYGYTF.

The chain employs TRBV6-1 and TRBJ2-1; 7 bases agree with TRBD1. The V gene's germline CDR1 is MNHNS and CDR2 SASEGT. J was trimmed by 4 bases and V by 8 bases; bases with no gene match: 8. The CDR3 is made up of 14 amino acids. The CDR3 DNA is TGTGCCAGCGTCCGGGACAGCACTTACAATGAGCAGTTCTTC. It is translated as CASVRDSTYNEQFF.

The chain carries TRBV11-3 and TRBJ1-2; perhaps TRBD1 as D (5 bases). The V end was cut by 5 bases, the J end by 0 bases, with 16 bases between. Germline V gene lookup returns CDR1 SGHNT and CDR2 YENEEA. This CDR3 is 16 amino acids long. Here the CDR3 DNA reads TGTGCCAGCAGCGGAGGGGTTGCAGTCGCTAACTATGGCTACACCTTC. Its translation is CASSGGVAVANYGYTF.

This clonotype was picked up a small number of times. The CDR3, as DNA: TGCAGTGCCCAACAGGTTTCCTACGAGCAGTACTTC. It translates to CSAQQVSYEQYF. The chain has TRBV20-1 and TRBJ2-7; D possibly corresponds to TRBD1 (5 bases). V was cut by 6 bases and J by 1 base, with 10 bases left in between. CDR3 length: 12 amino acids. CDR1 is DFQATT, CDR2 SNEGSKA, per germline (reference sequence).

This clonotype came up a few times. The chain recombines TRBV29-1 with TRBJ2-4, with a possible D match to TRBD2 (6 bases). V lost 7 bases, J lost 6 bases, and 13 bases lay in between. From germline, CDR1 is SQVTM and CDR2 ANQGSEA. CDR3 length equals 12 residues. CDR3 sequence: CSAGEWGNIQYF. CDR3 in DNA: TGCAGCGCGGGGGAATGGGGAAACATTCAGTACTTC.

This clonotype was recorded only once. The chain recombines TRBV12-3 or TRBV12-4 with TRBJ2-3; D call uncertain. Trimming shortened V by 5 bases and J by 4 bases, and 22 bases separated the two germline ends. This CDR3 has 17 residues. In nucleotides, the CDR3 is TGTGCCAGCAGTCCCGTAACAGCCGTCCTTGACCCAGATACGCAGTATTTT. Translated, it gives CASSPVTAVLDPDTQYF.

The chain links TRBV5-5 to TRBJ2-3, with 11 bases identical to TRBD1. V shed 4 bases, J shed 5 bases, and the junction held 6 bases outside the gene matches. This CDR3 region has 15 residues. Germline lookup yields CDR1 SGHKS and CDR2 YYEKEE (reference sequence). The CDR3 protein is CASSLEGQGEDTQYF. The CDR3 region has the DNA TGTGCCAGCAGCCTCGAGGGACAGGGGGAAGATACGCAGTATTTT.

In its sample, this clonotype was seen many times. This chain joins TRBV5-5 and TRBJ2-1; tentative D call: TRBD2 (6 bases). The CDR3 has 14 amino acids. Trimming removed 2 bases at V and 5 bases at J, with 11 bases between. The germline gives CDR1 SGHKS, CDR2 YYEKEE (reference sequence). Here the CDR3 reads CASSFVGGNNEQFF. In nucleotides, the CDR3 is TGTGCCAGCAGCTTCGTCGGGGGTAACAATGAGCAGTTCTTC.

The V gene is TRBV20-1, the J gene TRBJ2-7; TRBD1 agrees at 9 bases. Germline values: CDR1 DFQATT, CDR2 SNEGSKA (reference sequence). Trimming at V came to 0 bases and at J to 0 bases, leaving 3 bases not matched to a gene. The CDR3 loop spans 15 amino acids. As DNA, the CDR3 is TGCAGTGCTAGAGACCGGGACAGGGCCTCCTACGAGCAGTACTTC. Its protein is CSARDRDRASYEQYF.

The chain combines TRBV10-3 with TRBJ2-1; D is tentatively TRBD1 or TRBD2 (5 bases each). The germline V gene encodes CDR1 ENHRY and CDR2 SYGVKD. V lost 7 bases to trimming and J lost 0 bases, with 25 bases between them. The CDR3 runs 19 residues. CDR3 in DNA: TGTGCCATCACCCAAGGCAGGTCCGAGGGGACGAGCTCCTACAATGAGCAGTTCTTC. This translates into CAITQGRSEGTSSYNEQFF.

CDR3 nucleotide sequence: TGTGCCAGCAGTGACTCGGGGGGCAGTGAGCAGTTCTTC. Translating it yields CASSDSGGSEQFF. This chain joins TRBV6-4 and TRBJ2-1, with D possibly being TRBD1 or TRBD2 (6 bases each). Between the trimmed V and J ends, which lost 0 bases and 9 bases, there was a span of 9 bases. The CDR3 runs 13 residues. Germline V gene data show CDR1 as MRHNA and CDR2 as SNTAGT.

In the case of this clonotype: At one boundary the junction diverges from the germline segment, which might be a read error. The chain recombines TRBV20-1 with TRBJ2-5; 7 bases are shared with TRBD2. The CDR3 contains 14 residues. The germline gives CDR1 DFQATT, CDR2 SNEGSKA (reference sequence). This CDR3 is CSARAGGIEEAQYF. In nucleotides, the CDR3 is TGCAGTGCTAGAGCGGGGGGAATCGAAGAGGCCCAGTACTTC.

This chain links TRBV2 with TRBJ2-1, with D tentatively TRBD2 (5 bases). The CDR3 loop spans 16 amino acids. The ends were cut back, 6 bases at V and 9 bases at J, with 24 bases in the middle. The germline CDR1 and CDR2 sequences are SNHLY and FYNNEI. The CDR3 spells CASSAGKAAPWGEQFF. For the CDR3, the DNA is TGTGCCAGCAGCGCCGGGAAGGCAGCCCCTTGGGGTGAGCAGTTCTTC.

This sequence joins TRBV27 and TRBJ2-5; D uncertain. Germline-derived CDR1 and CDR2 are MNHEY and SMNVEV (reference sequence). CDR3 length: 14 residues. V lost 1 base and J 2 bases, leaving 8 bases between the germline ends. CDR3 protein: CASSLLTGQETQYF. CDR3 bases: TGTGCCAGCAGTTTATTAACTGGGCAAGAGACCCAGTACTTC.

J is TRBJ2-3 and V is TRBV11-2; D unclear. Germline CDR1 is SGHAT and CDR2 is FQNNGV. The V and J ends lost 4 bases and 2 bases respectively, with 7 bases between them. The CDR3 length is 13 residues. DNA for the CDR3: TGTGCCAGCAGCTGGTACGTCACAGATACGCAGTATTTT. As protein: CASSWYVTDTQYF.